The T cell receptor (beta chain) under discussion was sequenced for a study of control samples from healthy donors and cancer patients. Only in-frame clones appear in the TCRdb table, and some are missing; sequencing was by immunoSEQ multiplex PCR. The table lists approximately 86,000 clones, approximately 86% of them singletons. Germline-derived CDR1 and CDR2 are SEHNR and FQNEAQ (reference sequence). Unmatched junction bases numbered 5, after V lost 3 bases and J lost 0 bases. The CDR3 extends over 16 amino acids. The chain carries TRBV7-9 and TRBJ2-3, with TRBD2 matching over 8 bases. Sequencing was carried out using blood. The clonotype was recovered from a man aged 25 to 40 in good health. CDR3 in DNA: TGTGCCAGCAGCTTCGGGGGCGGGGGGAGCACAGATACGCAGTATTTT. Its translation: CASSFGGGGSTDTQYF. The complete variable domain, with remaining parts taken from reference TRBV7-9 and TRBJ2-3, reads DTGVSQNPRHKITKRGQNVTFRCDPISEHNRLYWYRQTLGQGPEFLTYFQNEAQLEKSRLLSDRFSAERPKGSFSTLEIQRTEQGDSAMYLCASSFGGGGSTDTQYFGPGTRLTVL.